The sequence of this T cell receptor beta chain was determined in a study of CD8 T cells in Susac syndrome. The sample holds a few counts of this clonotype. CDR3 length equals 13 residues. Germline V gives CDR1 SQVTM, CDR2 ANQGSEA. V was pared by 0 bases and J by 0 bases, with 6 bases between. Reverse transcription of about 0.45 to 1 ug RNA was carried out with random hexamers. An immunoSEQ multiplex PCR generated amplified TCR beta CDR3 products spanning 54 Vbeta and 13 Jbeta. MiXCR was run by TCRdb on the immunoSEQ multiplex PCR reads, yielding one entry per CDR3 protein. This repertoire shows about 150,000 distinct CDR3 sequences, approximately 94% found once; its top ten account for more than 0.2%. Blood CD8+ and CD4+ T cells underwent high-throughput TCR beta sequencing. The multiple sclerosis control group comprised treatment-naive patients with stable or active relapsing-remitting disease. Negative isolation was applied to CD8+ and CD4+ T cells, and FACS enrichment was applied to TEMRA cells.

The rearrangement links TRBV29-1 to TRBJ2-7; D might be TRBD1 (5 bases). The receptor was isolated from a human donor with multiple sclerosis. The material sequenced was CD8+ T cells from PBMCs. This chain's CDR3 is CSVEEQASYEQYF. CDR3 bases: TGCAGCGTTGAAGAACAGGCCTCCTACGAGCAGTACTTC.